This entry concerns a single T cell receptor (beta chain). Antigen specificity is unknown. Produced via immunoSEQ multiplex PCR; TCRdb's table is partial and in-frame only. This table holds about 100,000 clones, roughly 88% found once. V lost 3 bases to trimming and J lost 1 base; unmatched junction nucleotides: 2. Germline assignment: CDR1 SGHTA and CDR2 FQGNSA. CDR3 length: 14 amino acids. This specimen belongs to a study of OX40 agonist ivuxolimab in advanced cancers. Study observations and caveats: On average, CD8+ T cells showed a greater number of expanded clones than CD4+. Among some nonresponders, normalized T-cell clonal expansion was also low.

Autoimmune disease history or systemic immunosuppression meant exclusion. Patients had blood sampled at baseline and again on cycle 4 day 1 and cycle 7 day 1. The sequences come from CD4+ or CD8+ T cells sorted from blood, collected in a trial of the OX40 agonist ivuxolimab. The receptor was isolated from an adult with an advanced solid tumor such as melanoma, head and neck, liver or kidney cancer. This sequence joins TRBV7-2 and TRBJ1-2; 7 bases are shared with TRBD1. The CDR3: CASSLGQSNYGYTF. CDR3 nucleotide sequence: TGTGCCAGCAGCTTGGGACAGAGTAACTATGGCTACACCTTC.